Shown below are 20 T cell receptor beta chains from a single sample sequenced in a study of blood T cell repertoires in COVID-19. Sequenced by immunoSEQ multiplex PCR; TCRdb stores in-frame clones only, minus some. Found here are some 150,000 clones, approximately 90% of them singletons; the top ten hold approximately 9.9%. The sequenced material came from peripheral blood. These receptor sequences come from a woman of 80 years or more with acute or convalescent COVID-19.

The CDR3 bases are TGCAGCGTTAACCAGGGGATGAACACTGAAGCTTTCTTT. It codes for CSVNQGMNTEAFF. The chain is built from TRBV29-1 and TRBJ1-1, with a weak D call TRBD1 (6 bases). Trimming removed 5 bases at V and 0 bases at J, with 10 bases between. The CDR3 covers 13 residues. Germline V gives CDR1 SQVTM, CDR2 ANQGSEA.

The V and J genes are TRBV7-2 and TRBJ2-2; the match to TRBD1 covers 7 bases. This CDR3 comprises 15 residues. Germline trimming cut 5 bases from V and 0 bases from J; bases unmatched to any gene: 3. CDR1 and CDR2 (germline): SGHTA, FQGNSA. The CDR3 bases are TGTGCCAGCAGCGGTGGGACAGCGAACACCGGGGAGCTGTTTTTT. Translation gives CASSGGTANTGELFF.

The J gene is TRBJ1-4, the V gene TRBV5-1; D ambiguous. V was trimmed by 0 bases and J by 6 bases, leaving 12 bases between them. The CDR3 runs to 15 residues. The germline gives CDR1 SGHRS, CDR2 YFSETQ. As DNA, the CDR3 is TGCGCCAGCAGCTTGGGTGGGTCGGGAGATGAAAAACTGTTTTTT. This encodes CASSLGGSGDEKLFF. Filled out from reference TRBV5-1 and TRBJ1-4, the complete variable domain reads KAGVTQTPRYLIKTRGQQVTLSCSPISGHRSVSWYQQTPGQGLQFLFEYFSETQRNKGNFPGRFSGRQFSNSRSEMNVSTLELGDSALYLCASSLGGSGDEKLFFGSGTQLSVL.

The V gene is TRBV5-1, the J gene TRBJ1-1; TRBD1 matches 9 bases. The CDR3 is 16 residues long. V lost 3 bases and J lost 5; bases outside the gene matches: 11. From germline, CDR1 is SGHRS and CDR2 YFSETQ. The CDR3 is CASSSRQGGPETEAFF. Written as DNA, the CDR3 is TGCGCCAGCAGCTCCAGACAGGGGGGCCCGGAGACTGAAGCTTTCTTT.

This sequence joins TRBV5-1 and TRBJ2-1; 11 nucleotides agree with TRBD2. V dropped 4 bases and J dropped 6; count of bases not matched to a gene: 6. The CDR3 contains 15 residues. Germline values: CDR1 SGHRS, CDR2 YFSETQ. CDR3 in amino acids: CASSAVAGGFNEQFF. The CDR3 bases are TGCGCCAGCAGCGCAGTAGCGGGGGGGTTCAATGAGCAGTTCTTC.

The chain carries TRBV23-1 and TRBJ2-7; 12 positions agree with TRBD2. TRBV23-1 is given ORF status, its function remaining uncertain. After removal of 4 bases from V and 3 bases from J, the junction contained 7 bases not matched to a gene. The CDR3 runs 16 residues. CDR3 DNA: TGCGCCAGCAGTCTTCGGACTAGCGGGACATACTACGAGCAGTACTTC. It yields the protein CASSLRTSGTYYEQYF.

The rearrangement links TRBV5-8 to TRBJ1-2; D gene unclear. CDR1 is SGHTS and CDR2 is YDEGEE in the germline V gene. Trimming stripped 4 bases from V and 2 bases from J, with 9 bases between. This CDR3 contains 13 residues. The CDR3 sequence is CASSRTINYGYTF. The CDR3 region has the DNA TGTGCCAGCAGCCGTACAATCAACTATGGCTACACCTTC.

This chain uses TRBV7-8 with TRBJ1-3; no reliable D call. Trimming pared 4 bases from V and 4 bases from J, leaving 11 bases between. Per germline, CDR1 SGHVS and CDR2 FQNEAQ. This CDR3 contains 14 residues. In DNA, the CDR3 is TGTGCCAGCAGCTACCTCGCCGGGGGAAACACCATATATTTT. This codes for CASSYLAGGNTIYF. The full variable domain, in which reference TRBV7-8 and TRBJ1-3 provide the parts outside the CDR3, is GAGVSQSPRYKVAKRGQDVALRCDPISGHVSLFWYQQALGQGPEFLTYFQNEAQLDKSGLPSDRFFAERPEGSVSTLKIQRTQQEDSAVYLCASSYLAGGNTIYFGEGSWLTVV.

The chain has TRBV11-2 and TRBJ1-1; a possible D gene is TRBD1 (6 bases). V lost 0 bases and J 3 bases, leaving 8 bases between the germline ends. This CDR3 contains 14 residues. Germline CDR1 reads SGHAT; CDR2 reads FQNNGV. The CDR3 sequence is CASSLDRGDTEAFF. CDR3 coding DNA: TGTGCCAGCAGCTTAGACAGGGGTGACACTGAAGCTTTCTTT.

This chain uses TRBV2 with TRBJ1-2, with 9 bases lining up with TRBD1. Trimming removed 6 bases from V and 8 bases from J; junction bases left unmatched: 10. The CDR3 contains 14 residues. Per germline, CDR1 SNHLY and CDR2 FYNNEI. The CDR3 DNA sequence: TGTGCCAGCAGCGTACAGGGGGCTGCGGCGGGCTACACCTTC. Its protein product is CASSVQGAAAGYTF.

V and J are TRBV6-5 and TRBJ1-2; 7 bases are a match to TRBD1. Germline CDR1 reads MNHEY; CDR2 reads SVGAGI. This CDR3 is 14 amino acids long. V dropped 6 bases and J dropped 4; count of bases not matched to a gene: 8. DNA of the CDR3: TGTGCCAGCAGGTCGGGACAGACACTCTATGGCTACACCTTC. Translating gives CASRSGQTLYGYTF.

The rearrangement joins TRBV7-2 to TRBJ1-1; 9 positions match TRBD1. Germline trimming cut 1 base from V and 6 bases from J; bases unmatched to any gene: 9. Germline loops: CDR1 SGHTA, CDR2 FQGNSA. This CDR3 is 16 amino acids long. CDR3 bases: TGTGCCAGCAGCTTAGTAGTGGGACAGGGCGGTCCTGAAGCTTTCTTT. It yields the protein CASSLVVGQGGPEAFF.

V gene TRBV7-3 combines with J gene TRBJ2-1, with TRBD2 matching over 15 bases. V was clipped by 5 bases and J by 8 bases; unmatched bases: 7. The CDR3 covers 16 residues. CDR1 and CDR2 (germline): SGHTA, FQGTGA. The DNA for the CDR3 is TGTGCCAGCAGCGCCCAGGGACTAGCGGGGGGATATGAGCAGTTCTTC. It specifies CASSAQGLAGGYEQFF.

The table lists this clone with a few counts. The chain couples TRBV6-1 to TRBJ1-1, with a weak D call TRBD1 (6 bases). Germline V gene lookup returns CDR1 MNHNS and CDR2 SASEGT. Trimming pared 10 bases from V and 1 base from J, leaving 13 bases between. This CDR3 comprises 13 residues. In DNA form, the CDR3 reads TGTGCCACCAAGGGGGATCAGAACACTGAAGCTTTCTTT. As protein: CATKGDQNTEAFF.

This chain links TRBV10-3 with TRBJ2-5; 7 bases agree with TRBD1. Germline assignment: CDR1 ENHRY and CDR2 SYGVKD. This CDR3 has 16 residues. V lost 2 bases and J lost 3; bases outside the gene matches: 9. The chain's CDR3 is CAISEVSTGEEETQYF. Written as DNA, the CDR3 is TGTGCCATCAGTGAGGTTTCAACAGGGGAAGAAGAGACCCAGTACTTC.

This clone was seen a single time. This chain joins TRBV5-1 and TRBJ1-1, with 7 positions matching TRBD1. The CDR3 extends over 14 amino acids. CDR1 SGHRS and CDR2 YFSETQ come from the germline V gene. Germline trimming cut 4 bases from V and 4 bases from J; bases unmatched to any gene: 7. In DNA, the CDR3 is TGCGCCAGCAGCCTACGACAGGGCGGCACTGAAGCTTTCTTT. It encodes CASSLRQGGTEAFF.

The V and J genes are TRBV5-1 and TRBJ2-2; possible D gene TRBD1, 5 bases. Trimming stripped 3 bases from V and 4 bases from J, with 13 bases between. CDR3 length: 15 amino acids. The germline V gene has CDR1 SGHRS and CDR2 YFSETQ. The CDR3 coding sequence is TGCGCCAGCAGCTGGGGCACCTCGGGCACCGGGGAGCTGTTTTTT. Translated, it gives CASSWGTSGTGELFF.

V usage is TRBV2 and J usage is TRBJ2-3; tentative D call: TRBD2 (6 bases). The length of the CDR3 is 15 residues. V lost 1 base to trimming and J lost 6 bases, with 14 bases between them. The germline CDR1 and CDR2 sequences are SNHLY and FYNNEI. The CDR3 here is CASSEEAGIGDTQYF. The DNA of the CDR3 is TGTGCCAGCAGTGAAGAAGCGGGTATTGGGGATACGCAGTATTTT.

J is TRBJ1-1 and V is TRBV5-4, with D possibly being TRBD1 (6 bases). This CDR3 contains 17 residues. Trimming pared 3 bases from V and 1 base from J, leaving 19 bases between. The germline V gene has CDR1 SGHNT and CDR2 YYREEE (reference sequence). As DNA, the CDR3 is TGTGCCAGCAGCTCCCCGGCGAGGGGGTATACGAACACTGAAGCTTTCTTT. Translating it yields CASSSPARGYTNTEAFF.

The CDR3 reads CASSSSGTSSYNEQFF. Written as DNA, the CDR3 is TGTGCCAGCAGTTCTTCCGGGACTAGTTCCTACAATGAGCAGTTCTTC. The rearrangement uses TRBV7-2 and TRBJ2-1; TRBD2 agrees at 8 bases. After removal of 6 bases from V and 1 base from J, the junction contained 8 bases not matched to a gene. CDR1 is SGHTA and CDR2 is FQGNSA in the germline V gene. CDR3 size: 16 residues.